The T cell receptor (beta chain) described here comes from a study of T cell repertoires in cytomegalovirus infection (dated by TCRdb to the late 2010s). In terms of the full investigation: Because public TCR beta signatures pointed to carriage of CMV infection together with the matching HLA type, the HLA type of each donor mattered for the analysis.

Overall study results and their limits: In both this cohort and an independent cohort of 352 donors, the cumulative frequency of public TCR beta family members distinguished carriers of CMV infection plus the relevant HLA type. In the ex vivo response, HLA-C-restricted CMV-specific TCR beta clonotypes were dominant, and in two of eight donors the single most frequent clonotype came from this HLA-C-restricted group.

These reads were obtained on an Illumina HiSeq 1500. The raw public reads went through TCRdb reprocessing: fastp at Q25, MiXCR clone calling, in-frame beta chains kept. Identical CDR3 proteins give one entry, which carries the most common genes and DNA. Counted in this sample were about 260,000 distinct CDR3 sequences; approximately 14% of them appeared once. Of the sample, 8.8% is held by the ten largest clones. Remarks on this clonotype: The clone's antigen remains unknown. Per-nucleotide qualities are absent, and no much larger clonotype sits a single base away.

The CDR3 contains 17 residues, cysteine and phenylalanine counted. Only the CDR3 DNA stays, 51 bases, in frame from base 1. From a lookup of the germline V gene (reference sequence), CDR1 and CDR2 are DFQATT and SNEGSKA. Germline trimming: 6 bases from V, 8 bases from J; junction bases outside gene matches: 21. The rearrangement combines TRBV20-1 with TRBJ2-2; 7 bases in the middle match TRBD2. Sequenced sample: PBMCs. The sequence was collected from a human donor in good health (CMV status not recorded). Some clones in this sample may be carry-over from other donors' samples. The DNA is TGCAGTGCCACCACCCGGACTAAGGCGGGAGCCGCGGGGGAGCTGTTTTTT. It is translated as CSATTRTKAGAAGELFF.